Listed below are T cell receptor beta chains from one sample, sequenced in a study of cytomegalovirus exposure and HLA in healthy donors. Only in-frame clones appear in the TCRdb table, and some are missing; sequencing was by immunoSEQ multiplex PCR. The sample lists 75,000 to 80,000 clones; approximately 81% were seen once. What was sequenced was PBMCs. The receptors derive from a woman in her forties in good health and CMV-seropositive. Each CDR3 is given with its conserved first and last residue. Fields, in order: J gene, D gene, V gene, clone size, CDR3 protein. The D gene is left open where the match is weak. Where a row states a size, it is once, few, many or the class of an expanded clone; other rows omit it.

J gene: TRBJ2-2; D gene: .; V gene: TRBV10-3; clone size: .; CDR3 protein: CAISESEGAGRNTGELFF
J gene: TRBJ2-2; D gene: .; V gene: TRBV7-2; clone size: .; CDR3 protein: CASIGTGARGELFF
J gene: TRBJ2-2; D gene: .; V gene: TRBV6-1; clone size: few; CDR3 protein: CASSGQGRANTGELFF
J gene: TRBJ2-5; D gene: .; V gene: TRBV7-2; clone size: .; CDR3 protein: CASSLAAQETQYF
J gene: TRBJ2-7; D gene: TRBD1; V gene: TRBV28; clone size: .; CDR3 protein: CASRLGQSYEQYF
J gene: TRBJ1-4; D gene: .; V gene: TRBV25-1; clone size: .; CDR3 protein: CASRGQPNEKLFF
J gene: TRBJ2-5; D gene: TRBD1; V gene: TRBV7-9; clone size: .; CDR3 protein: CASSRDSLGETQYF
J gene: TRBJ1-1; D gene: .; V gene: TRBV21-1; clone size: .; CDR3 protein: CASSKALRGRLGTEAFF
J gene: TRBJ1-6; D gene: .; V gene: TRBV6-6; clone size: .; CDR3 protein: CASRDGSNSPLHF
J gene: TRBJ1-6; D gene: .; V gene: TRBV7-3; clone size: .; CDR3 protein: CASSELGDSPLHF
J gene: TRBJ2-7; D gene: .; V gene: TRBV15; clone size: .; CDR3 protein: CATSRDATAASSYEQYF
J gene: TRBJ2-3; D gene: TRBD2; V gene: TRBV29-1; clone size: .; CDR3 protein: CSVKASGGTDTQYF
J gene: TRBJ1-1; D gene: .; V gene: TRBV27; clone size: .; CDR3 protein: CASSRGRITEAFF
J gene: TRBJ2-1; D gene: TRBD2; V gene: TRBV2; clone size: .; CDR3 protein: CARLSGGAYNEQFF
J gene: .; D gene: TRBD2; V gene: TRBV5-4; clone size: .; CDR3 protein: CASSLWSAGGSNEQYF
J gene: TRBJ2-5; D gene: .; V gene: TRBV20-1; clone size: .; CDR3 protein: CSATRETQYF
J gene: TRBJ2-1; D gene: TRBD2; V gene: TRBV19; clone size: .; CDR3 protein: CATLAGSSYNEQFF
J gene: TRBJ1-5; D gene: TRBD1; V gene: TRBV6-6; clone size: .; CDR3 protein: CASSQDRGQPQHF
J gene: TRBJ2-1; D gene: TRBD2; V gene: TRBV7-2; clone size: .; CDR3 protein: CASSLGLAGEGEQFF
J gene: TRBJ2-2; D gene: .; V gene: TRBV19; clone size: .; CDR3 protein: CASSIRQNTGELFF
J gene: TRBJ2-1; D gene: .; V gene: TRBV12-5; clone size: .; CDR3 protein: CASGPSVQIGEQFF
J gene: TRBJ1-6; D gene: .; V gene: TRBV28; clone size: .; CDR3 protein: CASTLASRRYSPLHF
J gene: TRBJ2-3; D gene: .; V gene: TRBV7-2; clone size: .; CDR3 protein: CASSLESLRTDTQYF
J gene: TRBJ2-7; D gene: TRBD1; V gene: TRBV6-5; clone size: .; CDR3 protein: CASRSWTGESNEQYF
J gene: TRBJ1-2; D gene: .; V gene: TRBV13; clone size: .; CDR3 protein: CASSFARDYGYTF
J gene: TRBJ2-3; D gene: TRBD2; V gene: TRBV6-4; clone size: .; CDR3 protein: CASSGDPAGGLTDTQYF
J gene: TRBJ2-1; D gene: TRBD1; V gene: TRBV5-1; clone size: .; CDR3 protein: CASSAPGQGFHEQFF
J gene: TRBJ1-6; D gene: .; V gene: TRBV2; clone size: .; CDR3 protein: CASNQGHSSYNSPLHF
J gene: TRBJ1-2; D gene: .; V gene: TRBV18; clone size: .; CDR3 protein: CASSPPVKLSNYGYTF
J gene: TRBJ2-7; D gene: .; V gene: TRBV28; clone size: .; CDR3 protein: CASSLEGTDTYEQYF
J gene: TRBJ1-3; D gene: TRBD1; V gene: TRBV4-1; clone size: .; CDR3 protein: CASSQDWTGSGNTIYF
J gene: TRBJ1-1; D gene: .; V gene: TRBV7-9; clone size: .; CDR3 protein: CASSPRGGNTEAFF
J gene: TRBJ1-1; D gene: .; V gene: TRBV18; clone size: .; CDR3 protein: CASSPSPGLVEAFF
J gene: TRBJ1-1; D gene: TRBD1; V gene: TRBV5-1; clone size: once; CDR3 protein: CASSRDSNTEAFF
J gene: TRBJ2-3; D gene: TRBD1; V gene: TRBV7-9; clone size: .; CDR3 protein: CSSSPRQTGKADTQYF
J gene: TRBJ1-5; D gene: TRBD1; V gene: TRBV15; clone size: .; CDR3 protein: CATSRDPGQGAPQSNQPQHF
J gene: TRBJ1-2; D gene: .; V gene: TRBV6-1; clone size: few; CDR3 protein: CASSESTGPTGYTF
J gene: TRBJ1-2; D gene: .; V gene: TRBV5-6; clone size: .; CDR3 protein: CASSFGGSFGYTF
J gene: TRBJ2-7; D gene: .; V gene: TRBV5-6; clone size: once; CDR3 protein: CASSLRIRLYSYEQYF